Listed here are 27 T cell receptor beta chains from one sample, sequenced in a study of prognosis after radiotherapy for stage I lung cancer. From genomic DNA, TCR beta CDR3 was amplified by two-round multiplex PCR. During first-round PCR, primers specific to each TRBV and TRBJ gene were used. Via MiXCR, TCRdb re-called the multiplex PCR reads, giving one row per CDR3 protein. Among around 9,200 distinct CDR3 sequences listed, 60% to 80% were seen once. Here the sequenced sample was PBMCs, taken before or after stereotactic body radiation therapy (not recorded which). Receptor source: a donor of 50 years or more with non-small cell lung cancer.

This clonotype is medium-sized within its sample. The gene calls are TRBV12-3 or TRBV12-4 and TRBJ2-1, with TRBD1 matching over 9 bases. The CDR3 is made up of 16 amino acids. Unmatched junction bases numbered 4, after V lost 2 bases and J lost 2 bases. The CDR3 DNA follows: TGTGCCAGCAGTTTAAGGGGACAGGGAGCCTACAATGAGCAGTTCTTC. It is translated as CASSLRGQGAYNEQFF.

The chain links TRBV7-2 to TRBJ2-3, with 14 bases fitting TRBD2. Germline loops: CDR1 SGHTA, CDR2 FQGNSA. The CDR3 consists of 16 residues. The ends lost 5 bases at V and 4 bases at J; junction bases unmatched: 5. The CDR3 reads CASSLGLAGVSDTQYF. The CDR3 DNA reads as TGTGCCAGCAGCCTGGGACTAGCGGGGGTCTCAGATACGCAGTATTTT.

The V and J genes are TRBV7-9 and TRBJ2-7, with D unresolved. The CDR3 extends over 13 amino acids. V was cut by 4 bases and J by 3 bases, with 10 bases left in between. From germline, CDR1 is SEHNR and CDR2 FQNEAQ (reference sequence). DNA for the CDR3: TGTGCCAGCAGCTCCACGGTTCTCTACGAGCAGTACTTC. It yields the protein CASSSTVLYEQYF.

This rearrangement joins TRBV6-1 to TRBJ1-2; D not certain. V lost 4 bases to trimming and J lost 8 bases, with 14 bases between them. There are 13 residues in the CDR3. Germline V gene data show CDR1 as MNHNS and CDR2 as SASEGT. This CDR3 reads CASSARAETGYTF. The CDR3 region has the DNA TGTGCCAGCAGTGCGAGAGCCGAGACGGGCTACACCTTC.

The chain has TRBV7-9 and TRBJ2-1; 8 bases are shared with TRBD1. Germline-derived CDR1 and CDR2 are SEHNR and FQNEAQ (reference sequence). The CDR3 is made up of 11 amino acids. The trim removed 8 bases at V and 9 bases at J, leaving 3 bases unmatched. CDR3 in amino acids: CASRQGIEQFF. The DNA of the CDR3 is TGTGCCAGCCGACAGGGGATTGAGCAGTTCTTC.

This chain uses TRBV5-8 with TRBJ2-3; 10 bases match TRBD2. V gave up 9 bases and J gave up 2 bases; unmatched junction bases: 21. This CDR3 spans 19 amino acids. Germline assignment: CDR1 SGHTS and CDR2 YDEGEE. CDR3 loop: CAISRLGLAAPSDTDTQYF. CDR3 in DNA: TGTGCCATCAGTCGCCTCGGACTAGCGGCTCCCTCGGACACAGATACGCAGTATTTT.

The rearrangement joins TRBV20-1 to TRBJ1-5, with a tentative D call TRBD1 (6 bases). CDR1 and CDR2 (germline): DFQATT, SNEGSKA (reference sequence). The CDR3 has 15 residues. The ends were cut back, 7 bases at V and 3 bases at J, with 19 bases in the middle. The CDR3 nucleotides are TGCAGTGGGGTGGGAACGGGGGCGCTCAATCAGCCCCAGCATTTT. This translates into CSGVGTGALNQPQHF.

The rearrangement joins TRBV19 to TRBJ2-3; D unclear. This CDR3 region has 12 residues. Between the trimmed V and J ends, which lost 5 bases and 3 bases, there was a span of 6 bases. Germline V gene sequence: CDR1 LNHDA, CDR2 SQIVND (reference sequence). The CDR3 region has the DNA TGTGCCAGTAGTGCCGGGACAGATACGCAGTATTTT. This sequence encodes CASSAGTDTQYF.

The sample holds many counts of this clonotype. A much bigger clone sits one base away, suggesting this may be a read error. The rearrangement joins TRBV6-5 to TRBJ1-1; 8 bases align to TRBD1. The J segment lost 5 bases and the V segment lost 2 bases, leaving 4 bases of the junction unmatched. The CDR3 runs 14 residues. CDR1 is MNHEY and CDR2 is SVGAGI in the germline V gene. In DNA form, the CDR3 reads TGTGCCAGCAGTTACGTGACAGGGGTGACTGAAGCTTTCTTT. Protein sequence: CASSYVTGVTEAFF.

By proportion, this clonotype is medium-sized. The J gene is TRBJ1-3, the V gene TRBV27; D not resolved. Germline CDR1 and CDR2: MNHEY and SMNVEV (reference sequence). The length of the CDR3 is 16 residues. The V and J ends lost 0 bases and 1 base respectively, with 10 bases between them. CDR3 sequence: CASSLSGVGSGNTIYF. The CDR3 DNA reads TGTGCCAGCAGTTTATCCGGGGTAGGGTCTGGAAACACCATATATTTT.

The gene calls are TRBV6-4 and TRBJ2-1; possibly TRBD1 or TRBD2 for D (6 bases each). V lost 3 bases and J 12 bases, leaving 15 bases between the germline ends. CDR3 length: 13 residues. CDR1 and CDR2 (germline): MRHNA, SNTAGT. Here the CDR3 reads CASSERRGATQFF. Written as DNA, the CDR3 is TGTGCCAGCAGTGAAAGGAGGGGGGCGACGCAGTTCTTC.

Remarks on this clonotype: A far more abundant clone sits one base away, making this likely a read error. The CDR3 here is CASSFAGGGSEQFF. CDR3 coding DNA: TGTGCCAGCAGTTTTGCCGGGGGAGGCAGTGAGCAGTTCTTC. The V call is TRBV12-3 or TRBV12-4, the J call TRBJ2-5; the D gene is possibly TRBD2 (6 bases). The DNA matches TRBJ2-1 better at its end, which makes the J call doubtful. This CDR3 comprises 14 residues.

This sequence joins TRBV6-2 or TRBV6-3 and TRBJ2-1, with 7 positions matching TRBD2. The germline CDR1 and CDR2 sequences are MNHEY and SVGEGT. The CDR3 runs 14 residues. V was pared by 5 bases and J by 9 bases, with 10 bases of the junction left unmatched. The CDR3 DNA sequence: TGTGCCAGCAGTCGCGCGGGAGTCAGGTCTGAGCAGTTCTTC. Translation: CASSRAGVRSEQFF.

As regards this clonotype: The conserved final phenylalanine or tryptophan is absent from the CDR3, which likely points to a read error. The rearrangement uses TRBV29-1 and TRBJ2-3, with D maybe TRBD2 (5 bases). The germline V gene encodes CDR1 SQVTM and CDR2 ANQGSEA. The CDR3 runs to 12 residues. V lost 7 bases and J lost 2, with 10 bases in between. The CDR3 sequence: CSGSGFTDTQYL. The CDR3 DNA reads as TGCAGCGGGAGCGGTTTCACAGATACGCAGTATCTT.

The sample holds many counts of this clonotype. V is TRBV18 and J is TRBJ2-1; possibly TRBD1 or TRBD2 for D (6 bases each). V was cut by 8 bases and J by 6 bases, with 14 bases left in between. There are 13 residues in the CDR3. CDR1 and CDR2 from the germline V gene are KGHSH and LQKENI. The CDR3 is CASNRASVNEQFF. CDR3 sequence (DNA): TGTGCCAGCAACAGGGCTAGCGTCAATGAGCAGTTCTTC.

This clonotype appeared many times. This chain joins TRBV10-3 and TRBJ2-3; the match to TRBD2 covers 9 bases. CDR1 is ENHRY, CDR2 SYGVKD, per germline. The CDR3 contains 15 residues. V lost 8 bases, J lost 0 bases, and 6 bases stayed unmatched. DNA of the CDR3: TGTGCCATCGGGGGACTAGCAGAGAGCACAGATACGCAGTATTTT. Protein: CAIGGLAESTDTQYF.

CDR3 loop: CASRPGQAHQPQHF. CDR3 sequence (DNA): TGTGCCAGCAGGCCGGGACAGGCTCATCAGCCCCAGCATTTT. The genes are TRBV28 and TRBJ1-5; 8 bases map to TRBD1. CDR1 is MDHEN, CDR2 SYDVKM, per germline. The CDR3 spans 14 residues. V was clipped by 6 bases and J by 5 bases; unmatched bases: 6.

This clonotype was recorded a few times. V usage is TRBV6-5 and J usage is TRBJ1-1; D not certain. The CDR3 is 12 residues long. Between the trimmed V and J ends, which lost 2 bases and 7 bases, there was a span of 8 bases. Germline V lookup: CDR1 MNHEY, CDR2 SVGAGI. CDR3 loop: CASSYRAGEAFF. For the CDR3, the DNA is TGTGCCAGCAGTTACAGGGCGGGTGAAGCTTTCTTT.

CDR3 loop: CASSSGGNYEQYF. In DNA, the CDR3 is TGTGCCAGCAGTTCCGGGGGGAACTACGAGCAGTACTTC. The chain uses TRBV6-9 and TRBJ2-7, with 7 bases matching TRBD2. The J segment lost 3 bases and the V segment lost 4 bases, leaving 3 bases of the junction unmatched. The CDR3 consists of 13 residues. Germline V gives CDR1 MNHGY, CDR2 SVAAGI.

In regard to this clonotype: This is likely an artifact of a read error, given a far larger clone one base away. The chain employs TRBV27 and TRBJ2-7; D assignment may be TRBD1 or TRBD2 (5 bases each). The DNA end lines up better with TRBJ2-4; the J call may be wrong. Germline lookup yields CDR1 MNHEY and CDR2 SMNVEV (reference sequence). CDR3 length: 16 amino acids. DNA of the CDR3: TGTGCCAGCAGTTTAAAGGTGGGGGTGAGCAAAAACATTCAGTACTTC. This encodes CASSLKVGVSKNIQYF.

V and J are TRBV6-5 and TRBJ1-3; D unresolved. From germline, CDR1 is MNHEY and CDR2 SVGAGI. The CDR3 extends over 15 amino acids. The ends were cut back, 0 bases at V and 0 bases at J, with 6 bases in the middle. CDR3 sequence reads: CASSYSGYSGNTIYF. The DNA for the CDR3 is TGTGCCAGCAGTTACTCGGGGTACTCTGGAAACACCATATATTTT.

The rearrangement uses TRBV6-5 and TRBJ1-2; D is unclear. This CDR3 has 15 amino acids. Germline V gene lookup returns CDR1 MNHEY and CDR2 SVGAGI. V lost 0 bases, J lost 3 bases, and 11 bases lay in between. The CDR3 DNA is TGTGCCAGCAGTTACTCGGGCCAGAGTTACTATGGCTACACCTTC. Residues: CASSYSGQSYYGYTF.

The rearrangement uses TRBV11-3 and TRBJ2-7, with unresolved D. The CDR3 consists of 14 residues. Trimming removed 2 bases from V and 0 bases from J, with 8 bases in between. Germline V gene data show CDR1 as SGHNT and CDR2 as YENEEA. CDR3 residues: CASSLSPNSYEQYF. For the CDR3, the DNA is TGTGCCAGCAGCTTATCACCAAACTCCTACGAGCAGTACTTC.

As to this clonotype: Germline is not matched at one junction end, which may reflect a read error. The V and J genes are TRBV6-5 and TRBJ2-7; D tentatively fits TRBD1 or TRBD2 (5 bases each). The CDR3 consists of 13 residues. Germline V gene sequence: CDR1 MNHEY, CDR2 SVGAGI. DNA for the CDR3: TGTGCCAGCAGTTCACATGGGACCTACGAGCATTACTTC. Its translation: CASSSHGTYEHYF.

V gene TRBV6-2 or TRBV6-3 combines with J gene TRBJ2-1, with D unclear. The CDR3 has 15 residues. Germline CDR1 reads MNHEY; CDR2 reads SVGEGT. The ends were cut back, 5 bases at V and 0 bases at J, with 11 bases in the middle. CDR3 bases: TGTGCCAGCAGTCCCGAGCGTATCTCCTACAATGAGCAGTTCTTC. Protein product: CASSPERISYNEQFF.

By share, this clonotype counts as medium-sized. This chain connects TRBV7-2 to TRBJ2-2, with TRBD1 matching over 7 bases. The CDR3 loop spans 15 amino acids. Trimming removed 4 bases from V and 4 bases from J; junction bases left unmatched: 6. Per germline, CDR1 SGHTA and CDR2 FQGNSA. In nucleotides, the CDR3 is TGTGCCAGCAGCTCTCGGACAGGAGGCACCGGGGAGCTGTTTTTT. Its protein product is CASSSRTGGTGELFF.

As regards this clonotype: This likely traces to a read error, being one base from a far larger clone. The J gene is TRBJ2-5, the V gene TRBV14; D is unclear. The J call could be wrong; TRBJ2-7 is a better fit for the DNA end. Germline V lookup: CDR1 SGHDN, CDR2 FVKESK. This CDR3 spans 13 amino acids. The CDR3 is CASSLMRAYEQYF. Written as DNA, the CDR3 is TGTGCCAGCAGCCTTATGCGTGCCTACGAGCAGTACTTC.